These T cell receptor beta chains were read from a single sample in a study of T cells after yellow fever vaccination. TCRdb independently ran MiXCR on the 5' RACE reads; one entry per CDR3 protein. Of some 500,000 distinct CDR3 sequences in the sample, roughly 13% were seen once. The sequencing here drew on PBMCs, taken on the day of the yellow fever booster vaccination. The receptors derive from a man aged 25 to 40 who received the YFV17D yellow fever vaccine. The CDR3 runs from the conserved cysteine through the conserved F or W. A D gene is named only where the DNA matches it firmly. The size field is filled for only some rows; it gives once, few, many or a size class.

TRBV12-3/TRBV12-4	15	many	TRBJ1-2	NA	TGTGCCAGCAGTTTAGCCCCAGGGGAAGCGTTTGGCTACACCTTC	CASSLAPGEAFGYTF
TRBV6-5	12	many	TRBJ2-7	NA	TGTGCCAGCAGTTTCAGGGGAGGTGAGCAGTACTTC	CASSFRGGEQYF
TRBV6-2/TRBV6-3	15	NA	TRBJ2-7	TRBD1	TGTGCCAGCAGAGAAACCGGGACAGGGGGAGACGAGCAGTACTTC	CASRETGTGGDEQYF
TRBV7-9	14	many	TRBJ2-7	NA	TGTGCCAGCAGCTTAGGTGGCAGACCTTACGAGCAGTACTTC	CASSLGGRPYEQYF
TRBV10-3	17	few	TRBJ2-7	TRBD1	TGTGCCATCAGTGAGTCGACAGGGACAGGGATTCAGTACGAGCAGTACTTC	CAISESTGTGIQYEQYF
TRBV7-9	14	many	TRBJ2-7	NA	TGTGCCAGCAGTTCGCCGGGACTCGCCTACGAGCAGTACTTC	CASSSPGLAYEQYF
TRBV20-1	14	few	TRBJ2-1	TRBD2	TGCAGTGCGGGGACTAGCGGGAGAACGAATGAGCAGTTCTTC	CSAGTSGRTNEQFF
TRBV20-1	15	NA	TRBJ1-3	TRBD1	TGCAGTGCTTCAGGGGGCTCCACTCCTGGAAACACCATATATTTT	CSASGGSTPGNTIYF
TRBV6-5	16	few	TRBJ2-4	TRBD2	TGTGCCAGCAGTTGGACTAGCGGAGGCGCCAAAAACATTCAGTACTTC	CASSWTSGGAKNIQYF
TRBV5-1	13	NA	TRBJ2-7	NA	TGCGCCAGCAGCTCCCTAACCTCCTACGAGCAGTACTTC	CASSSLTSYEQYF
TRBV29-1	12	few	TRBJ1-2	NA	TGCAGCGTTGAAGGTTCATACTATGGCTACACCTTC	CSVEGSYYGYTF
TRBV11-3	15	many	TRBJ2-5	TRBD1	TGTGCCAGCAGCTTAGAGTCGACAGGGGTGGAGACCCAGTACTTC	CASSLESTGVETQYF
TRBV9	13	NA	TRBJ1-1	NA	TGTGCCAGCAGCGGAGAGACAGCAACTGAAGCTTTCTTT	CASSGETATEAFF
TRBV6-1	13	NA	TRBJ2-7	NA	TGTGCCAGCAAGAAGCAGGGTCCGGCCGAGCAGTACTTC	CASKKQGPAEQYF
TRBV12-5	15	NA	TRBJ2-3	TRBD1	TGTGCTAGTGGTTTCTCAACAGGGGGCTCAGATACGCAGTATTTT	CASGFSTGGSDTQYF
TRBV19	18	few	TRBJ2-3	TRBD2	TGTGCCAGTAGTAGCGGACTAGCGGGAGCACTTCGCACAGATACGCAGTATTTT	CASSSGLAGALRTDTQYF
TRBV20-1	14	NA	TRBJ2-1	NA	TGCAGTGCTATTGTGAGTGGGTTTGGCAATGAGCAGTTCTTC	CSAIVSGFGNEQFF
TRBV18	15	few	TRBJ2-7	TRBD2	TGTGCCAGCTCACCCACCCGGGAGGGCGGTTACGAGCAGTACTTC	CASSPTREGGYEQYF
TRBV10-3	14	NA	TRBJ2-5	TRBD2	TGTGCCACGGCCCGGGCTAGCGGACAAGAGACCCAGTACTTC	CATARASGQETQYF
TRBV4-2	16	many	TRBJ2-5	NA	TGTGCCAGCAGCCAAGAGCCGGGGCGGATCCAAGAGACCCAGTACTTC	CASSQEPGRIQETQYF
TRBV5-6	13	few	TRBJ2-3	NA	TGTGCCAGCAGCTTGCCAGGGCCAGATACGCAGTATTTT	CASSLPGPDTQYF
TRBV6-5	14	few	TRBJ2-7	NA	TGTGCCAGCAGCCTACCAGGAACTGTCTACGAGCAGTACTTC	CASSLPGTVYEQYF
TRBV5-1	16	NA	TRBJ2-2	NA	TGCGCCAGCAGCTTGGAAGGCGGCTTGAACACCGGGGAGCTGTTTTTT	CASSLEGGLNTGELFF
TRBV20-1	13	few	TRBJ2-7	NA	TGCAGTGCTAGAGTTTCCGGGGGCGACGAGCAGTACTTC	CSARVSGGDEQYF
TRBV5-1	15	NA	TRBJ2-2	NA	TGCGCCAGCAGCCCCGGGACTCCCCGACCCGGGGAGCTGTTTTTT	CASSPGTPRPGELFF
TRBV5-1	14	few	TRBJ2-5	TRBD2	TGCGCCAGCGGCGGCCTAGCGGGCCGGGAGACCCAGTACTTC	CASGGLAGRETQYF
TRBV3-1	12	few	TRBJ2-4	NA	TGTGCCAGCAGCCCCGCTTCTGGGGTTAGGTACTTC	CASSPASGVRYF
TRBV5-1	15	many	TRBJ2-1	TRBD2	TGCGCCAGCAGCTTGGTTCTAGCGGGGAATAATGAGCAGTTCTTC	CASSLVLAGNNEQFF
TRBV21-1	15	few	TRBJ2-1	NA	TGTGCCAGCAGCAAAGACGGCCCACATCGCTATGAGCAGTTCTTC	CASSKDGPHRYEQFF
TRBV7-2	17	NA	TRBJ2-4	NA	TGTGCCAGCAGCTTAGTTGGAGGGATGTTAGCCAAAAACATTCAGTACTTC	CASSLVGGMLAKNIQYF
TRBV27	15	NA	TRBJ1-5	TRBD1	TGTGCCAGCAGTAGGACAGGGATGAGCAATCAGCCCCAGCATTTT	CASSRTGMSNQPQHF
TRBV6-2/TRBV6-3	13	many	TRBJ2-7	NA	TGTGCCAGCGGGGACGGAGTATACTACGAGCAGTACTTC	CASGDGVYYEQYF
TRBV12-3/TRBV12-4	16	few	TRBJ2-1	NA	TGTGCCAGCAGTTTTGGGGGCAGGATAGTCTACAATGAGCAGTTCTTC	CASSFGGRIVYNEQFF
TRBV5-1	15	few	TRBJ2-7	TRBD1	TGCGCCAGCAGCTTCGCCGGGACAGGGGGCGACGAGCAGTACTTC	CASSFAGTGGDEQYF
TRBV29-1	15	few	TRBJ2-5	NA	TGCAGCGTTGAAGATAGGCGGACAGAACCAGAGACCCAGTACTTC	CSVEDRRTEPETQYF
TRBV12-3/TRBV12-4	13	many	TRBJ2-5	NA	TGTGCCAGCCTTCGGGGGACGGGAGAGACCCAGTACTTC	CASLRGTGETQYF
TRBV7-2	15	NA	TRBJ2-1	NA	TGTGCCAGCAGCTTTAGGAGGGACGTAAGCAATGAGCAGTTCTTC	CASSFRRDVSNEQFF